The 14 T cell receptor beta chains presented below share a single source sample, sequenced in a study of OX40 agonist ivuxolimab in advanced cancers. Library prep was done by the immunoSEQ multiplex PCR assay. Entries here come from immuneACCESS through TCRdb and include only in-frame sequences with V and J called. Some clones fail to appear in such tables; in the studies checked, an unresolved V gene covers under half of the shortfall, and the cause of the remainder is unknown. The sample profile shows approximately 22,000 clones; roughly 90% of them were found once. Under 40% of the sample comes from the top ten. Sample: CD4+ or CD8+ T cells sorted from blood, taken in a trial of the OX40 agonist ivuxolimab. Source of these receptors: an adult with an advanced solid tumor such as melanoma, head and neck, liver or kidney cancer.

The V call is TRBV18, the J call TRBJ2-3, with 13 bases that match TRBD2. Germline-derived CDR1 and CDR2 are KGHSH and LQKENI. With V trimmed by 4 bases and J by 2 bases, 3 bases remained unmatched. The CDR3 totals 16 residues. CDR3 in DNA: TGTGCCAGCTCACTAGGGACTAGCGGGAACACAGATACGCAGTATTTT. It yields the protein CASSLGTSGNTDTQYF.

The genes are TRBV30 and TRBJ2-5; a possible D gene is TRBD1 (6 bases). V lost 5 bases, J lost 5 bases, and 18 bases lay in between. CDR3 size: 14 residues. Germline assignment: CDR1 GTSNPN and CDR2 SVGIG (reference sequence). CDR3 bases: TGTGCCTGGGGTTCGGGCAGGGGTTTTGAGACCCAGTACTTC. Protein sequence: CAWGSGRGFETQYF.

V is TRBV6-1 and J is TRBJ2-2; D is possibly TRBD1 (5 bases). Germline V CDR1 and CDR2: MNHNS, SASEGT. The CDR3 consists of 17 residues. The V and J ends lost 0 bases and 6 bases respectively, with 17 bases between them. The CDR3 nucleotides read TGTGCCAGCAGTGAAGCGCGGACACTCGCTCCGGCCGGGGAGCTGTTTTTT. Residues: CASSEARTLAPAGELFF.

The chain couples TRBV10-2 to TRBJ2-7, with 10 bases that match TRBD1. V gave up 5 bases and J gave up 3 bases; unmatched junction bases: 4. CDR1 is WSHSY, CDR2 SAAADI, per germline. The CDR3 has 14 residues. CDR3 residues: CASSQTGGGYEQYF. The DNA of the CDR3 is TGCGCCAGCAGTCAGACAGGGGGCGGCTACGAGCAGTACTTC.

A single count supports this clone. V is TRBV27 and J is TRBJ2-7; the match to TRBD1 covers 9 bases. Germline V CDR1 and CDR2: MNHEY, SMNVEV (reference sequence). The length of the CDR3 is 15 residues. J was trimmed by 2 bases and V by 9 bases; bases with no gene match: 11. The CDR3 sequence: CASHPGTGSTYEQYF. CDR3 in DNA: TGTGCCAGTCACCCCGGGACAGGGTCGACCTACGAGCAGTACTTC.

V is TRBV2 and J is TRBJ1-4; D might be TRBD1 (6 bases). With 6 bases removed from V and 6 bases from J, the gap between germline ends came to 17 bases. The germline V gene encodes CDR1 SNHLY and CDR2 FYNNEI. This CDR3 comprises 15 residues. The CDR3 region is CASSKRTVQHEKLFF. The CDR3 DNA reads as TGTGCCAGCAGCAAGCGGACAGTCCAGCATGAAAAACTGTTTTTT.

The chain has TRBV5-4 and TRBJ2-3; possible D gene TRBD2, 6 bases. The CDR3 sequence is 17 residues long. Deletions cut 2 bases from V and 1 base from J, with 17 bases between. From germline, CDR1 is SGHNT and CDR2 YYREEE (reference sequence). The CDR3 coding sequence is TGTGCCAGCAGCTTTCTGGTGCTAGCGCGGGGCACAGATACGCAGTATTTT. Its protein is CASSFLVLARGTDTQYF.

The chain uses TRBV10-3 and TRBJ2-1; D might be TRBD2 (5 bases). This CDR3 has 16 amino acids. The V end was cut by 4 bases, the J end by 3 bases, with 16 bases between. Per the germline V gene, CDR1 is ENHRY and CDR2 is SYGVKD. CDR3 coding DNA: TGTGCCATCAGTGGGCGGGCCGCCTCCTACTACAATGAGCAGTTCTTC. Its translation is CAISGRAASYYNEQFF.

The V gene is TRBV7-9, the J gene TRBJ1-5; no firm D call. Germline V gene data show CDR1 as SEHNR and CDR2 as FQNEAQ (reference sequence). V lost 5 bases, J lost 4 bases, and 9 bases lay in between. The length of the CDR3 is 13 residues. The CDR3 coding sequence is TGTGCCAGCAGCACCCCCGAGAATCAGCCCCAGCATTTT. Its translation: CASSTPENQPQHF.

V usage is TRBV5-5 and J usage is TRBJ2-1; D is perhaps TRBD2 (5 bases). Germline CDR1 and CDR2: SGHKS and YYEKEE (reference sequence). This CDR3 spans 16 amino acids. V lost 4 bases to trimming and J lost 0 bases, with 14 bases between them. CDR3 residues: CASSTDRGGSYNEQFF. In DNA, the CDR3 is TGTGCCAGCAGCACTGACCGCGGAGGCTCCTACAATGAGCAGTTCTTC.

The gene calls are TRBV5-1 and TRBJ2-7; 9 bases are shared with TRBD1. Germline V gene data show CDR1 as SGHRS and CDR2 as YFSETQ. This CDR3 spans 16 amino acids. The V and J ends lost 0 bases and 6 bases, in that order; junction bases with no gene match: 10. CDR3 nucleotides: TGCGCCAGCAGCTTGGAACCCCGGGACAGGGATAGCGAGCAGTACTTC. Amino acid sequence: CASSLEPRDRDSEQYF. The full variable domain, completed using reference TRBV5-1 and TRBJ2-7, is KAGVTQTPRYLIKTRGQQVTLSCSPISGHRSVSWYQQTPGQGLQFLFEYFSETQRNKGNFPGRFSGRQFSNSRSEMNVSTLELGDSALYLCASSLEPRDRDSEQYFGPGTRLTVT.

The rearrangement links TRBV27 to TRBJ2-7; 9 nucleotides line up with TRBD2. The CDR3 loop spans 13 amino acids. Germline values: CDR1 MNHEY, CDR2 SMNVEV (reference sequence). The junction had 2 bases not matched to a gene; V was cut back by 8 bases and J by 0 bases. Written as DNA, the CDR3 is TGTGCCAGCGGGACTAGCCCCTCCTACGAGCAGTACTTC. This translates into CASGTSPSYEQYF.

The chain is built from TRBV23-1 and TRBJ1-2; no clear D gene. TRBV23-1 is annotated as an ORF whose role is uncertain. The CDR3 extends over 16 amino acids. V was trimmed by 1 base and J by 8 bases, leaving 20 bases between them. CDR3 protein: CASSQLRHAEGEGYTF. The CDR3 coding sequence is TGCGCCAGCAGTCAATTAAGACACGCAGAGGGTGAGGGCTACACCTTC.

The V call is TRBV11-3, the J call TRBJ2-3, with TRBD2 identical over 10 bases. This CDR3 has 17 residues. Germline V gives CDR1 SGHNT, CDR2 YENEEA. J gave up 3 bases and V 5 bases, and 11 bases lay outside the gene matches. CDR3 sequence: CASSVGGLAGDTDTQYF. CDR3 coding DNA: TGTGCCAGCAGCGTGGGGGGCCTAGCGGGAGATACAGATACGCAGTATTTT.